A single sample gave rise to the 24 T cell receptor beta chains below, sequenced in a study of T cell responses to AZD1222 COVID-19 vaccine. The method was immunoSEQ multiplex PCR; TCRdb's version includes in-frame clones alone and lacks a portion of them. The sample lists roughly 33,000 clones; more than 75% were seen once. The sample consisted of peripheral blood, taken 28 days after the second AZD1222 dose. Receptor source: an adult who received the AZD1222 COVID-19 vaccine.

This chain joins TRBV6-5 and TRBJ2-1, with D tentatively TRBD1 or TRBD2 (5 bases each). The length of the CDR3 is 16 residues. V dropped 3 bases and J dropped 2 bases, with 14 bases sitting between them. Germline assignment: CDR1 MNHEY and CDR2 SVGAGI. The CDR3, as DNA: TGTGCCAGCAGTTATGGGGGTTCTTTGGCCTACAATGAGCAGTTCTTC. It translates to CASSYGGSLAYNEQFF.

This chain uses TRBV19 with TRBJ2-3, with unresolved D. The V gene's germline CDR1 is LNHDA and CDR2 SQIVND (reference sequence). The CDR3 is 16 residues long. The V end was cut by 0 bases, the J end by 0 bases, with 10 bases between. CDR3 in amino acids: CASSIDSGMSTDTQYF. The CDR3 coding sequence is TGTGCCAGTAGTATAGATTCGGGTATGAGCACAGATACGCAGTATTTT.

This chain uses TRBV19 with TRBJ1-3; weak D call: TRBD1 (5 bases). The CDR3 totals 15 residues. V was pared by 6 bases and J by 4 bases, with 16 bases between. In germline, CDR1 is LNHDA, CDR2 SQIVND (reference sequence). Here the CDR3 DNA reads TGTGCCAGTAGCCCTCCCAAGGGGACGGGAAACACCATATATTTT. Translating gives CASSPPKGTGNTIYF. The whole variable domain, remainder taken from reference TRBV19 and TRBJ1-3, is DGGITQSPKYLFRKEGQNVTLSCEQNLNHDAMYWYRQDPGQGLRLIYYSQIVNDFQKGDIAEGYSVSREKKESFPLTVTSAQKNPTAFYLCASSPPKGTGNTIYFGEGSWLTVV.

This sequence joins TRBV3-1 (or the pseudogene TRBV3-2) and TRBJ1-2; D may be TRBD1 (5 bases). This CDR3 comprises 15 residues. V gave up 2 bases and J gave up 3 bases, with 13 bases separating them. Per the germline V gene, CDR1 is LGHDT and CDR2 is YNNKEL (reference sequence). The CDR3 sequence: CASSQSYRGDYGYTF. For the CDR3, the DNA is TGTGCCAGCAGCCAATCCTACCGGGGGGACTATGGCTACACCTTC.

This chain links TRBV27 with TRBJ1-5; TRBD1 is a possible D gene (5 bases). Trimming removed 8 bases from V and 6 bases from J, with 17 bases in between. Germline V lookup: CDR1 MNHEY, CDR2 SMNVEV (reference sequence). This CDR3 is built from 14 residues. The CDR3 protein is CASGLKGMGQPQHF. CDR3 DNA: TGTGCCAGCGGCCTGAAGGGGATGGGTCAGCCCCAGCATTTT.

The chain is built from TRBV5-3 and TRBJ1-2; TRBD1 matches 7 bases. TRBV5-3 is an ORF, with its function uncertain. Trimming cost V 4 bases and J 6 bases; bases outside gene matches: 12. CDR3 length: 15 amino acids. CDR3 DNA sequence: TGTGCCAGAAGCCCCGGGACAGAGAAAATAGATGGCTACACCTTC. Its translation is CARSPGTEKIDGYTF.

This chain uses TRBV30 with TRBJ1-3, with D hard to call. Per the germline V gene, CDR1 is GTSNPN and CDR2 is SVGIG (reference sequence). V dropped 3 bases and J dropped 1 base, with 7 bases sitting between them. The CDR3 loop spans 13 amino acids. Written as DNA, the CDR3 is TGTGCCTGGAGGGAAGGGTCTGGAAACACCATATATTTT. As protein: CAWREGSGNTIYF.

This clone was counted between two and nine times. The chain couples TRBV7-9 to TRBJ2-5; D is unclear. CDR1 and CDR2 from the germline V gene are SEHNR and FQNEAQ (reference sequence). Trimming took off 5 bases at V and 2 bases at J, with 9 bases between the two ends. The CDR3 sequence is 13 residues long. The CDR3 DNA reads as TGTGCCAGCAGCCGATTGCCTCAAGAGACCCAGTACTTC. As protein: CASSRLPQETQYF.

V gene TRBV7-2 combines with J gene TRBJ2-1; D not certain. The CDR3 loop spans 14 amino acids. Between the trimmed V and J ends, which lost 1 base and 1 base, there was a span of 5 bases. Per the germline V gene, CDR1 is SGHTA and CDR2 is FQGNSA. The CDR3 protein is CASSLDWSYNEQFF. The DNA of the CDR3 is TGTGCCAGCAGCTTAGACTGGTCCTACAATGAGCAGTTCTTC.

This clone was found once. CDR3 in DNA: TGTGCCACAATAGACAGGAGCAGCAACAATGAGCAGTTCTTC. The encoded protein is CATIDRSSNNEQFF. The gene calls are TRBV19 and TRBJ2-1; D is perhaps TRBD1 (6 bases). CDR1 is LNHDA and CDR2 is SQIVND in the germline V gene (reference sequence). Trimming took 10 bases from V and 5 from J, leaving 18 bases between them. The CDR3 covers 14 residues. The full variable domain, with the rest looked up from reference TRBV19 and TRBJ2-1, is DGGITQSPKYLFRKEGQNVTLSCEQNLNHDAMYWYRQDPGQGLRLIYYSQIVNDFQKGDIAEGYSVSREKKESFPLTVTSAQKNPTAFYLCATIDRSSNNEQFFGPGTRLTVL.

This clone was detected only once. V and J are TRBV7-9 and TRBJ2-7, with TRBD2 identical over 7 bases. CDR3 length: 16 residues. Per the germline V gene, CDR1 is SEHNR and CDR2 is FQNEAQ (reference sequence). J lost 2 bases, V lost 5 bases, and 12 bases had no gene match. DNA of the CDR3: TGTGCCAGCAGCCTGCTCACGGGGGGTAGGGCCTACGAGCAGTACTTC. Translating gives CASSLLTGGRAYEQYF.

V is TRBV4-1 and J is TRBJ2-2; D is perhaps TRBD2 (5 bases). The CDR3 runs 18 residues. Trimming removed 3 bases at V and 1 base at J, with 18 bases between. Germline V gives CDR1 MGHRA, CDR2 YSYEKL. CDR3 loop: CASSQAFLAPMNTGELFF. CDR3 DNA: TGCGCCAGCAGCCAGGCTTTTCTAGCACCGATGAACACCGGGGAGCTGTTTTTT.

V gene TRBV7-9 combines with J gene TRBJ2-1, with D hard to call. The CDR3 extends over 13 amino acids. Germline V gene sequence: CDR1 SEHNR, CDR2 FQNEAQ (reference sequence). V dropped 1 base and J dropped 6 bases, with 7 bases sitting between them. In DNA form, the CDR3 reads TGTGCCAGCAGCTTAGAGGGAAGCAATGAGCAGTTCTTC. Protein product: CASSLEGSNEQFF.

The V and J genes are TRBV6-5 and TRBJ2-7, with D perhaps matching TRBD1 (6 bases). Germline V gene data show CDR1 as MNHEY and CDR2 as SVGAGI. The ends were cut back, 7 bases at V and 0 bases at J, with 10 bases in the middle. The length of the CDR3 is 13 residues. The CDR3 DNA reads as TGTGCCAGCAAAGACAGGTCCTCCTACGAGCAGTACTTC. As protein: CASKDRSSYEQYF.

This rearrangement joins TRBV5-1 to TRBJ2-7, with 11 positions matching TRBD2. Losses at the gene ends were 0 bases for V and 3 bases for J; bases not matched to a gene: 8. Germline values: CDR1 SGHRS, CDR2 YFSETQ. The CDR3 has 17 residues. DNA of the CDR3: TGCGCCAGCAGCTTGGCCGGGCTAGCGGGAGGTAACTACGAGCAGTACTTC. It codes for CASSLAGLAGGNYEQYF.

The rearrangement uses TRBV7-2 and TRBJ1-2; D gene uncertain. This CDR3 is 13 amino acids long. Germline assignment: CDR1 SGHTA and CDR2 FQGNSA. Trimming pared 1 base from V and 4 bases from J, leaving 7 bases between. CDR3 in amino acids: CASSLGRSYGYTF. The CDR3 DNA reads TGTGCCAGCAGCTTAGGGCGGAGCTATGGCTACACCTTC.

This clone has a single count. The chain is built from TRBV4-1 and TRBJ1-2, with 7 nucleotides matching TRBD1. CDR3 length equals 14 residues. Germline loops: CDR1 MGHRA, CDR2 YSYEKL. After removal of 6 bases from V and 4 bases from J, the junction contained 8 bases not matched to a gene. The CDR3, as DNA: TGCGCCAGCAGTTGGGACAGAGAAAGCTATGGCTACACCTTC. Amino acid sequence: CASSWDRESYGYTF.

This chain links TRBV7-9 with TRBJ2-1; D possibly uses TRBD1 or TRBD2 (6 bases each). The germline V gene encodes CDR1 SEHNR and CDR2 FQNEAQ (reference sequence). The CDR3 length is 16 residues. Trimming removed 5 bases from V and 6 bases from J, with 20 bases in between. CDR3 residues: CASSTQGRLLGNEQFF. The CDR3 DNA reads TGTGCCAGCAGCACGCAGGGGAGGCTCCTCGGCAATGAGCAGTTCTTC.

The genes are TRBV5-6 and TRBJ2-2, with 9 positions matching TRBD1. V trimming: 5 bases; J trimming: 4 bases; junction bases outside the gene matches: 9. The CDR3 extends over 16 amino acids. From germline, CDR1 is SGHDT and CDR2 YYEEEE. The CDR3 sequence is CASSFIDRGATGELFF. The CDR3, as DNA: TGTGCCAGCAGTTTTATCGACAGGGGGGCCACCGGGGAGCTGTTTTTT. Together with reference TRBV5-6 and TRBJ2-2, the CDR3 gives the full variable domain: DAGVTQSPTHLIKTRGQQVTLRCSPKSGHDTVSWYQQALGQGPQFIFQYYEEEERQRGNFPDRFSGHQFPNYSSELNVNALLLGDSALYLCASSFIDRGATGELFFGEGSRLTVL.

CDR3 DNA: TGTGCCAGCTCCCTAATAAGTCCCGGGACAGGGGGCGGTCAGCCCCAGCATTTT. It yields the protein CASSLISPGTGGGQPQHF. The rearrangement uses TRBV18 and TRBJ1-5, with 12 bases lining up with TRBD1. This CDR3 has 18 amino acids. Trimming took 6 bases from V and 6 from J; bases not matched to a gene: 15. The germline gives CDR1 KGHSH, CDR2 LQKENI.

This CDR3 is CASSSTAGGHNEQFF. The DNA of the CDR3 is TGCGCCAGCAGCTCCACAGCGGGGGGCCACAATGAGCAGTTCTTC. This chain joins TRBV5-1 and TRBJ2-1; 9 nucleotides align to TRBD2. The CDR3 runs to 15 residues. Germline lookup yields CDR1 SGHRS and CDR2 YFSETQ. V shed 3 bases and J 5 bases; nucleotides not matched to a gene: 6.

This clone is medium-sized by share. This sequence joins TRBV4-2 and TRBJ2-1; 10 nucleotides line up with TRBD2. V trimming: 0 bases; J trimming: 9 bases; junction bases outside the gene matches: 11. Per the germline V gene, CDR1 is LGHNA and CDR2 is YNFKEQ. The CDR3 loop spans 17 amino acids. The CDR3 loop is CASSQDEEAGGPREQFF. The CDR3, as DNA: TGTGCCAGCAGCCAAGATGAGGAAGCGGGGGGGCCGCGTGAGCAGTTCTTC.

The rearrangement uses TRBV2 and TRBJ2-2; no firm D call. Germline V gene data show CDR1 as SNHLY and CDR2 as FYNNEI. V gave up 7 bases and J gave up 3 bases, with 9 bases separating them. This CDR3 is 13 amino acids long. In nucleotides, the CDR3 is TGTGCCAGCACCCTCAGTCACACCGGGGAGCTGTTTTTT. Encoded protein: CASTLSHTGELFF.

This clone has only a few counts. J is TRBJ1-2 and V is TRBV6-6; D perhaps matches TRBD1 (6 bases). V was pared by 5 bases and J by 4 bases, with 17 bases between. CDR3 size: 15 residues. Germline CDR1 and CDR2: MNHNY and SVGAGI (reference sequence). The CDR3 DNA reads as TGTGCCAGCAGTACACGGGACACCCTCAGCTATGGCTACACCTTC. Its protein is CASSTRDTLSYGYTF.